The rows below give T cell receptor beta chains drawn from one sample of a study of blood T cell repertoires in COVID-19. Sequencing was performed with immunoSEQ multiplex PCR; in TCRdb, only in-frame clones are kept and a portion is missing. The sample shows about 320,000 clones, around nine tenths of them seen only once. Material for sequencing was PBMCs or T cells enriched from blood (not recorded which). These receptors were obtained from a woman aged 25-40 years who had been exposed to COVID-19. Each CDR3 is given with its conserved first and last residue. Each record gives: clone size, D gene, J gene, V gene, CDR3 length, CDR3 protein, CDR3 DNA. D genes are given only for firm matches. Some rows mark clone size as missing; the rest say once, few, many or name a class of expanded clone.

.,.,TRBJ2-1,TRBV5-1,14,CASSLGGEYNEQFF,TGCGCCAGCAGCTTGGGTGGGGAGTACAATGAGCAGTTCTTC
once,.,TRBJ2-6,TRBV11-2,16,CASSLARYSGANVLTF,TGTGCCAGCAGCTTAGCCCGGTACTCTGGGGCCAACGTCCTGACTTTC
.,.,TRBJ1-1,TRBV14,13,CASSQEGPYEAFF,TGTGCCAGCAGCCAGGAGGGACCCTATGAAGCTTTCTTT
.,.,TRBJ1-6,TRBV30,13,CAWSEGNNSPLHF,TGTGCCTGGAGTGAGGGGAATAATTCACCCCTCCACTTT
.,TRBD1,TRBJ2-7,TRBV6-5,15,CASSYGGQGTYEQYF,TGTGCCAGCAGTTACGGAGGACAGGGAACCTACGAGCAGTACTTC
.,.,TRBJ2-1,TRBV5-1,13,CASSVGQRNEQFF,TGCGCCAGCAGTGTTGGACAGCGCAATGAGCAGTTCTTC
.,TRBD1,TRBJ2-7,TRBV20-1,11,CSARTGWEQYF,TGCAGTGCTAGGACAGGGTGGGAGCAGTACTTC
.,.,TRBJ1-5,TRBV6-1,13,CASSELGQQPQHF,TGTGCCAGCAGTGAACTGGGGCAACAGCCCCAGCATTTT
.,TRBD1,TRBJ2-1,TRBV6-5,15,CASSRTGRRGDEQFF,TGTGCCAGCAGCCGGACAGGGAGGAGGGGTGATGAGCAGTTCTTC
.,.,TRBJ2-3,TRBV9,15,CASSVDSRPGDTQYF,TGTGCCAGCAGCGTAGACTCCCGCCCTGGAGATACGCAGTATTTT
.,TRBD1,TRBJ2-1,TRBV19,14,CASSVRDSYNEQFF,TGTGCCAGTAGCGTCCGGGACAGTTACAATGAGCAGTTCTTC
.,TRBD2,TRBJ2-3,TRBV27,17,CASSLFTIAGGTDTQYF,TGTGCCAGCAGTTTATTCACTATAGCGGGGGGCACAGATACGCAGTATTTT
.,.,TRBJ1-1,TRBV5-1,16,CASSPNLGQLNTEAFF,TGCGCCAGCAGCCCCAATCTCGGACAGTTGAACACTGAAGCTTTCTTT
.,.,TRBJ2-5,TRBV16,13,CASSQYGAETQYF,TGTGCCAGCAGCCAATACGGTGCGGAGACCCAGTACTTC